The 23 T cell receptor beta chains below were found in one sample sequenced in a study of blood T cell repertoires in COVID-19. Assay: immunoSEQ multiplex PCR; the TCRdb copy retains only in-frame clones and omits some. The sample lists around 100,000 clones, more than 75% seen once, with roughly 15% in the top ten. The sequencing sample was made of peripheral blood. All receptors derive from a man between 45 and 60 years old with acute or convalescent COVID-19.

On this clone itself: This CDR3 is also generated by other DNA sequences in the sample. V gene TRBV6-5 combines with J gene TRBJ2-7; maybe TRBD2 (5 bases). Trimming took 4 bases from V and 3 from J, leaving 7 bases between them. This CDR3 spans 12 amino acids. CDR1 is MNHEY, CDR2 SVGAGI, per germline. The CDR3: CASSLEGYEQYF. The CDR3 bases are TGTGCCAGCAGTTTAGAGGGCTACGAGCAGTACTTC.

This chain connects TRBV29-1 to TRBJ1-5, with 9 bases aligning to TRBD1. With V trimmed by 4 bases and J by 2 bases, 6 bases remained unmatched. CDR1 is SQVTM, CDR2 ANQGSEA, per germline. CDR3 length equals 15 residues. CDR3 sequence (DNA): TGCAGCGTTGCGACGGACAGGGGAGGCAATCAGCCCCAGCATTTT. This gives the protein CSVATDRGGNQPQHF.

The rearrangement links TRBV12-3 or TRBV12-4 to TRBJ1-5; D might be TRBD1 (5 bases). V was pared by 5 bases and J by 7 bases, with 12 bases between. CDR3 size: 13 residues. The CDR3 protein is CASSPGKGQPQHF. The CDR3 DNA reads TGTGCCAGCAGTCCTGGGAAGGGGCAGCCCCAGCATTTT.

The chain couples TRBV2 to TRBJ1-5; 8 bases are a match to TRBD1. CDR3 length: 14 residues. Unmatched junction bases numbered 5, after V lost 6 bases and J lost 4 bases. Germline values: CDR1 SNHLY, CDR2 FYNNEI. The CDR3: CASRTDRANQPQHF. CDR3 in DNA: TGTGCCAGCAGGACGGACAGGGCTAATCAGCCCCAGCATTTT. The whole variable domain, filled in from reference TRBV2 and TRBJ1-5, reads EPEVTQTPSHQVTQMGQEVILRCVPISNHLYFYWYRQILGQKVEFLVSFYNNEISEKSEIFDDQFSVERPDGSNFTLKIRSTKLEDSAMYFCASRTDRANQPQHFGDGTRLSIL.

V is TRBV5-1 and J is TRBJ2-2; TRBD1 matches at 7 bases. Germline lookup yields CDR1 SGHRS and CDR2 YFSETQ. V dropped 4 bases and J dropped 4; count of bases not matched to a gene: 10. This CDR3 contains 16 residues. The DNA for the CDR3 is TGCGCCAGCAGCACCAGACAGGGAGTTGCCACCGGGGAGCTGTTTTTT. Its translation: CASSTRQGVATGELFF. Variable domain in full (rest from reference TRBV5-1 and TRBJ2-2): KAGVTQTPRYLIKTRGQQVTLSCSPISGHRSVSWYQQTPGQGLQFLFEYFSETQRNKGNFPGRFSGRQFSNSRSEMNVSTLELGDSALYLCASSTRQGVATGELFFGEGSRLTVL.

The chain combines TRBV6-5 with TRBJ1-2; 7 nucleotides match TRBD1. The ends lost 7 bases at V and 6 bases at J; junction bases unmatched: 11. The CDR3 is 14 amino acids. CDR1 and CDR2 (germline): MNHEY, SVGAGI. CDR3 DNA: TGTGCCAGCACCCAGACAGGGTCGAATGATGGCTACACCTTC. It codes for CASTQTGSNDGYTF.

The chain combines TRBV19 with TRBJ1-2, with no clear D. This CDR3 has 16 amino acids. From germline, CDR1 is LNHDA and CDR2 SQIVND (reference sequence). The germline V and J ends were trimmed by 3 bases and 6 bases, with 20 bases remaining between them. CDR3 sequence: CASSISPTRGFNGYTF. CDR3 in DNA: TGTGCCAGTAGTATTTCCCCAACCCGAGGATTCAATGGCTACACCTTC. Full variable domain (rest looked up from reference TRBV19 and TRBJ1-2): DGGITQSPKYLFRKEGQNVTLSCEQNLNHDAMYWYRQDPGQGLRLIYYSQIVNDFQKGDIAEGYSVSREKKESFPLTVTSAQKNPTAFYLCASSISPTRGFNGYTFGSGTRLTVV.

This sequence joins TRBV9 and TRBJ2-3; 14 positions agree with TRBD2. CDR1 and CDR2 (germline): SGDLS, YYNGEE. V shed 3 bases, J shed 2 bases, and the junction held 14 bases outside the gene matches. The CDR3 extends over 20 amino acids. The CDR3 here is CASSAGTLGLAGVYTDTQYF. As DNA, the CDR3 is TGTGCCAGCAGCGCCGGGACACTGGGACTAGCGGGAGTGTACACAGATACGCAGTATTTT.

V and J are TRBV28 and TRBJ2-5, with a possible D match to TRBD2 (6 bases). Germline lookup yields CDR1 MDHEN and CDR2 SYDVKM. This CDR3 spans 15 amino acids. Between the trimmed V and J ends, which lost 5 bases and 2 bases, there was a span of 15 bases. The CDR3 sequence is CASSPTGRDQETQYF. CDR3 coding DNA: TGTGCCAGCAGTCCGACGGGGCGGGATCAAGAGACCCAGTACTTC. Full variable domain (outside the CDR3, taken from reference TRBV28 and TRBJ2-5): DVKVTQSSRYLVKRTGEKVFLECVQDMDHENMFWYRQDPGLGLRLIYFSYDVKMKEKGDIPEGYSVSREKKERFSLILESASTNQTSMYLCASSPTGRDQETQYFGPGTRLLVL.

V usage is TRBV6-5 and J usage is TRBJ1-1, with 8 nucleotides matching TRBD1. Looked up from germline, CDR1 is MNHEY and CDR2 is SVGAGI. CDR3 length: 14 residues. The V gene end was trimmed by 6 bases and the J gene end by 0 bases; junction bases not matched to a gene: 3. The CDR3 DNA is TGTGCCAGCAGGCCAGGGGGCGTGAACACTGAAGCTTTCTTT. The encoded protein is CASRPGGVNTEAFF.

The chain carries TRBV5-1 and TRBJ1-1, with TRBD1 as a possible D gene (6 bases). Trimming removed 1 base at V and 6 bases at J, with 16 bases between. The CDR3 sequence is 15 residues long. CDR1 is SGHRS, CDR2 YFSETQ, per germline. The chain's CDR3 is CASSLRSGAGSEAFF. The CDR3, as DNA: TGCGCCAGCAGCTTGCGGTCAGGGGCCGGGTCTGAAGCTTTCTTT.

V usage is TRBV28 and J usage is TRBJ1-5; 8 nucleotides agree with TRBD1. The CDR3 is made up of 16 amino acids. Germline-derived CDR1 and CDR2 are MDHEN and SYDVKM. J was trimmed by 1 base and V by 4 bases; bases with no gene match: 6. CDR3 loop: CASSSLRTGSNQPQHF. In DNA, the CDR3 is TGTGCCAGCAGTTCCCTACGGACAGGGAGCAATCAGCCCCAGCATTTT.

The chain employs TRBV24-1 and TRBJ2-3; 11 bases map to TRBD2. V lost 3 bases to trimming and J lost 2 bases; unmatched junction nucleotides: 3. CDR1 KGHDR and CDR2 SFDVKD come from the germline V gene. The CDR3 spans 16 residues. CDR3 nucleotide sequence: TGTGCCACCAGTGATCCGGGACTAGCGGCCACAGATACGCAGTATTTT. Its protein product is CATSDPGLAATDTQYF.

The chain has TRBV10-1 and TRBJ2-7, with D perhaps TRBD1 (5 bases). Germline CDR1 WNHNN, CDR2 SYGVQD (reference sequence). V gave up 9 bases and J gave up 0 bases, with 9 bases separating them. The length of the CDR3 is 12 residues. As DNA, the CDR3 is TGCGCCAGTGGTCAGGGCTCCTACGAGCAGTACTTC. Its protein is CASGQGSYEQYF.

This sequence joins TRBV16 and TRBJ1-1; 7 bases agree with TRBD1. CDR3 size: 13 residues. Germline V lookup: CDR1 KGHSY, CDR2 FQNENV. The V gene end was trimmed by 4 bases and the J gene end by 11 bases; junction bases not matched to a gene: 10. CDR3 sequence (DNA): TGTGCCAGCAGCCCAGGACAGGTCGGTAGGGCTTTCTTT. As protein: CASSPGQVGRAFF.

V is TRBV5-4 and J is TRBJ1-1; 7 bases fit TRBD1. CDR3 length: 14 amino acids. The trim removed 4 bases at V and 0 bases at J, leaving 3 bases unmatched. CDR1 is SGHNT, CDR2 YYREEE, per germline (reference sequence). Written as DNA, the CDR3 is TGTGCCAGCAGCAGGGGACAGTTGAACACTGAAGCTTTCTTT. It yields the protein CASSRGQLNTEAFF.

The V call is TRBV6-4, the J call TRBJ2-1, with 9 bases identical to TRBD2. The germline gives CDR1 MRHNA, CDR2 SNTAGT. This CDR3 spans 16 amino acids. The V gene end was trimmed by 3 bases and the J gene end by 5 bases; junction bases not matched to a gene: 8. The CDR3 DNA reads as TGTGCCAGCAGTGATGCTAGCGGGGATGGGGACAATGAGCAGTTCTTC. Protein: CASSDASGDGDNEQFF.

This chain uses TRBV10-1 with TRBJ1-1; D unresolved. The V end was cut by 6 bases, the J end by 0 bases, with 8 bases between. Germline CDR1 WNHNN, CDR2 SYGVQD (reference sequence). The CDR3 runs 13 residues. The CDR3 nucleotides are TGCGCCAGCAGCAACAGCTTGAACACTGAAGCTTTCTTT. It is translated as CASSNSLNTEAFF.

The chain couples TRBV10-1 to TRBJ1-3; 8 nucleotides line up with TRBD1. CDR3 length: 15 residues. Unmatched junction bases numbered 2, after V lost 4 bases and J lost 0 bases. Looked up from germline, CDR1 is WNHNN and CDR2 is SYGVQD (reference sequence). The CDR3, as DNA: TGCGCCAGCAGTGCAGGGGGCTCCTCTGGAAACACCATATATTTT. It yields the protein CASSAGGSSGNTIYF.

V and J are TRBV28 and TRBJ2-1; TRBD2 aligns across 14 bases. CDR3 length: 16 residues. V was pared by 3 bases and J by 9 bases, with 7 bases of the junction left unmatched. CDR1 is MDHEN and CDR2 is SYDVKM in the germline V gene. CDR3 sequence (DNA): TGTGCCAGCAGTTTCCAGGGACTAGCGGGAGAGGGTGAGCAGTTCTTC. Its translation is CASSFQGLAGEGEQFF.

The CDR3 here is CASNRGFEAFF. For the CDR3, the DNA is TGTGCCAGCAACAGGGGTTTTGAAGCTTTCTTT. V usage is TRBV28 and J usage is TRBJ1-1; 7 nucleotides match TRBD1. The germline gives CDR1 MDHEN, CDR2 SYDVKM. This CDR3 is built from 11 residues. V dropped 7 bases and J dropped 7; count of bases not matched to a gene: 3.

This clone was picked up many times. The chain uses TRBV6-2 or TRBV6-3 and TRBJ1-5; 7 nucleotides match TRBD1. This CDR3 is 15 amino acids long. The germline gives CDR1 MNHEY, CDR2 SVGEGT. The V segment lost 6 bases and the J segment 5 bases; nucleotides outside the gene matches: 10. CDR3 region: CASSSSTGEDQPQHF. DNA for the CDR3: TGTGCCAGCAGCTCCAGCACAGGGGAGGATCAGCCCCAGCATTTT.

V gene TRBV3-1 (or the pseudogene TRBV3-2) combines with J gene TRBJ2-6; TRBD2 is a possible D gene (6 bases). V was trimmed by 0 bases and J by 0 bases, leaving 15 bases between them. In germline, CDR1 is LGHDT, CDR2 YNNKEL (reference sequence). This CDR3 spans 19 amino acids. CDR3 protein: CASSQERLAHSSGANVLTF. The DNA for the CDR3 is TGTGCCAGCAGCCAAGAGCGGCTAGCGCACAGCTCTGGGGCCAACGTCCTGACTTTC.